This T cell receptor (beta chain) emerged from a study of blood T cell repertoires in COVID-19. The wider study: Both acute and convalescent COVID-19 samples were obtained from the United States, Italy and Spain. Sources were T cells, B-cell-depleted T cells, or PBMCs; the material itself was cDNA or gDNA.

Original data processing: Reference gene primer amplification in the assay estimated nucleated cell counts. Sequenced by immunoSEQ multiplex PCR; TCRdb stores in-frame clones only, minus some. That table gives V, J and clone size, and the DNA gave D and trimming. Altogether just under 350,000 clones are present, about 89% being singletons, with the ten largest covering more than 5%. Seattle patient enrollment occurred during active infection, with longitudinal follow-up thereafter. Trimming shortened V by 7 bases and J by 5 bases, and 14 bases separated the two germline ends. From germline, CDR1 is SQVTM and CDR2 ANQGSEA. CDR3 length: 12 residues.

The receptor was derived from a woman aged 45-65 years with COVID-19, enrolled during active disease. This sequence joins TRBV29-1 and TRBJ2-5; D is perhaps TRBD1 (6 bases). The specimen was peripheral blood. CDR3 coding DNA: TGCAGCGGTAGCCAGGGGCGGGAGACCCAGTACTTC. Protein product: CSGSQGRETQYF.